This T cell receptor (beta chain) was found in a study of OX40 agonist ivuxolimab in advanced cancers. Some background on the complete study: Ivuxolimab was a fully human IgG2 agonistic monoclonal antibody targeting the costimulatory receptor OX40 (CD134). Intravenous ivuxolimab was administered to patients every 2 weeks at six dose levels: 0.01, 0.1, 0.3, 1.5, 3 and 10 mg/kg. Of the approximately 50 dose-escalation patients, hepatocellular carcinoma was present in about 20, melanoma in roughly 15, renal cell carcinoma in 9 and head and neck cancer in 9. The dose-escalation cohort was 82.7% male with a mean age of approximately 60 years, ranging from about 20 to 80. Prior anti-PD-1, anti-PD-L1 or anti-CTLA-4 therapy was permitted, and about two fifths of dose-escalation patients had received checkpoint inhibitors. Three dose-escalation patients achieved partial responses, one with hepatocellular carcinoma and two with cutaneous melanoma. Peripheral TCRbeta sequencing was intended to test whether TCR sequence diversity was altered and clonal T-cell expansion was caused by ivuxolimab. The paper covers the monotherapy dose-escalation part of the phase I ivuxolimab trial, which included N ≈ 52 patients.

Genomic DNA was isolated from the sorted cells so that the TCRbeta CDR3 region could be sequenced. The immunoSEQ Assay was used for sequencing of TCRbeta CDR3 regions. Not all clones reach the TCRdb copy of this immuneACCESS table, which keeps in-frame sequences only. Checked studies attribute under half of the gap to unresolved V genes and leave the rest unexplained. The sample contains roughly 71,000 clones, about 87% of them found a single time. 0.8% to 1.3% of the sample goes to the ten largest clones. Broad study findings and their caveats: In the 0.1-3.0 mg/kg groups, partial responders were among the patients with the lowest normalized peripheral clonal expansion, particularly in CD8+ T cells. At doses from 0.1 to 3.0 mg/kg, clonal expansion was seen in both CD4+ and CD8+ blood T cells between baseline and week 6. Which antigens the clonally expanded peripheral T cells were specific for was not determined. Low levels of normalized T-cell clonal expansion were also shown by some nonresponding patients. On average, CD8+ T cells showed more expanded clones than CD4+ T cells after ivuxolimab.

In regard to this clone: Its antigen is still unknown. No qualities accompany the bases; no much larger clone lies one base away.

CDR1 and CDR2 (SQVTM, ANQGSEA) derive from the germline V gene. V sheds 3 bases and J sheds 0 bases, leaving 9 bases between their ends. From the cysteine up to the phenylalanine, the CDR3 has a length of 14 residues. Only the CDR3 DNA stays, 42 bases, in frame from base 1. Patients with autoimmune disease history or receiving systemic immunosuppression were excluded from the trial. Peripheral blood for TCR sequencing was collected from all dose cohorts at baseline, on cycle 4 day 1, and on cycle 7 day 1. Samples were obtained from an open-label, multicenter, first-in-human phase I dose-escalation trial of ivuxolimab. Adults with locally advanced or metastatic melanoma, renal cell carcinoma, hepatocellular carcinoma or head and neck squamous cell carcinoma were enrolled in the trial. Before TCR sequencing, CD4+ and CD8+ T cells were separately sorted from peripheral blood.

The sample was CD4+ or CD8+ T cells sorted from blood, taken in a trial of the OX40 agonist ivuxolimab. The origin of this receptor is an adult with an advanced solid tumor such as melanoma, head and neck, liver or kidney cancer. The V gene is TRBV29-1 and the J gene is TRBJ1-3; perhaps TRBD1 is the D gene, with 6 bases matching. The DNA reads TGCAGCGTTGAGGGGGGGGCCTCTGGAAACACCATATATTTT. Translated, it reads CSVEGGASGNTIYF.